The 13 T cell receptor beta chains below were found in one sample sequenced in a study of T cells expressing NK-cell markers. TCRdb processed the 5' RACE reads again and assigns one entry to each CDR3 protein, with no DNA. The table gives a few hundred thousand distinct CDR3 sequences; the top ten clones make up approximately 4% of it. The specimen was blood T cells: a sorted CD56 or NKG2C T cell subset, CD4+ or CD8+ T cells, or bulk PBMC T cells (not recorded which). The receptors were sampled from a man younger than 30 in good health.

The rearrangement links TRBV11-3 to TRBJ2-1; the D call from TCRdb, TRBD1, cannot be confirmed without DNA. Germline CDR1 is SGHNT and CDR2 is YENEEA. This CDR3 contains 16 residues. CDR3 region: CASSTVQGAAYNEQFF.

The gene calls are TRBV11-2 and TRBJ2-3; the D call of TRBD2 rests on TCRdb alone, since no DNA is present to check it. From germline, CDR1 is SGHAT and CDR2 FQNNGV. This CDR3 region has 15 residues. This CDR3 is CASSFTSGSTDTQYF.

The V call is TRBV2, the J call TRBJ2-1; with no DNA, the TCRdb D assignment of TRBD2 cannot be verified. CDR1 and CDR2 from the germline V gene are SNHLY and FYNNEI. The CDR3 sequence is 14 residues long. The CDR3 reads CASTLLGYYNEQFF.

Here the CDR3 reads CASRGQGPTKNIQYF. V usage is TRBV6-1 and J usage is TRBJ2-4; TCRdb calls TRBD1, which cannot be checked without DNA. CDR1 and CDR2 from the germline V gene are MNHNS and SASEGT. The CDR3 length is 15 residues.

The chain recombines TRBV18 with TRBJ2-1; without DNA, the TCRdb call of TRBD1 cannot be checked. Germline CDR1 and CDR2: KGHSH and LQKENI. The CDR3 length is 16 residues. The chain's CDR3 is CASSHPSDRVRNEQFF. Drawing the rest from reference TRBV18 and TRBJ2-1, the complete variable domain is NAGVMQNPRHLVRRRGQEARLRCSPMKGHSHVYWYRQLPEEGLKFMVYLQKENIIDESGMPKERFSAEFPKEGPSILRIQQVVRGDSAAYFCASSHPSDRVRNEQFFGPGTRLTVL.

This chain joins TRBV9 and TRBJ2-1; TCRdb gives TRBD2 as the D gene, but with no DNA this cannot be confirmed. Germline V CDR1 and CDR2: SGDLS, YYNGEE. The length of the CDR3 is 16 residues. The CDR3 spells CASSVEFASGRNEQFF.

CDR3: CASELGGTQYF. The chain combines TRBV6-1 with TRBJ2-3. The germline CDR1 and CDR2 sequences are MNHNS and SASEGT. The CDR3 is 11 residues long.

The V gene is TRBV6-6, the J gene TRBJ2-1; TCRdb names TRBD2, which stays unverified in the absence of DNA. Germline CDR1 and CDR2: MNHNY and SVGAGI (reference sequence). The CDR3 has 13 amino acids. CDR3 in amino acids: CATGGGLWNEQFF.

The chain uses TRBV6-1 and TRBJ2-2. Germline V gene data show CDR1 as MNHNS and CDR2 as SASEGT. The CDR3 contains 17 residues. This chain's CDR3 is CASSGSLGQTNTGELFF.

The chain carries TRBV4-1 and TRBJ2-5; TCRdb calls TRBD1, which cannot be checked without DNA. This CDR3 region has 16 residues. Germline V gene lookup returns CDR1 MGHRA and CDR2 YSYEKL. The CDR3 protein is CASSRDADGGRGTQYF.

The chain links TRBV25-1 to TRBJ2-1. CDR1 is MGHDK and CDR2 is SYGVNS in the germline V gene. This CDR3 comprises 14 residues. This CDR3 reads CASSEVSVNNEQFF.

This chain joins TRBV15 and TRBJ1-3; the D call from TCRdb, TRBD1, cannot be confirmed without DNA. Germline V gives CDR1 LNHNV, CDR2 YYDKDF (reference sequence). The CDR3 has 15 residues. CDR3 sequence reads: CATSRYAGEGNTIYF.

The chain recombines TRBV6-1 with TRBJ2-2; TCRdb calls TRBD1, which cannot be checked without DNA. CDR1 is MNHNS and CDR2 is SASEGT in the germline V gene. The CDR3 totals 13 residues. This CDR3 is CASGGRGREGVFF.